One and the same sample provided the 9 T cell receptor beta chains below, sequenced in a study of blood T cell repertoires in COVID-19. The method was immunoSEQ multiplex PCR; TCRdb's version includes in-frame clones alone and lacks a portion of them. The table records approximately 200,000 clones, roughly nine tenths of them present only once. Specimen: peripheral blood. The receptors derive from a woman aged 45-65 years with acute or convalescent COVID-19.

The chain recombines TRBV5-1 with TRBJ2-5; D may be TRBD1 (7 bases). V was trimmed by 7 bases and J by 5 bases, leaving 18 bases between them. The CDR3 consists of 14 residues. The germline V gene encodes CDR1 SGHRS and CDR2 YFSETQ. CDR3 nucleotides: TGCGCCAGCGAAAGACAGGGAGGTTCCGAGACCCAGTACTTC. Its protein is CASERQGGSETQYF.

This sequence joins TRBV5-1 and TRBJ1-6, with D perhaps TRBD1 (5 bases). The V end was cut by 5 bases, the J end by 0 bases, with 12 bases between. CDR3 length equals 16 residues. Germline V gives CDR1 SGHRS, CDR2 YFSETQ. The CDR3 loop is CASRPGESSYNSPLHF. In nucleotides, the CDR3 is TGCGCCAGCAGGCCGGGGGAAAGCTCCTATAATTCACCCCTCCACTTT.

This chain uses TRBV6-1 with TRBJ1-5; D not certain. The CDR3 spans 14 residues. Trimming stripped 1 base from V and 1 base from J, with 5 bases between. Looked up from germline, CDR1 is MNHNS and CDR2 is SASEGT. CDR3 DNA: TGTGCCAGCAGTGAAGGCAGGAGCAATCAGCCCCAGCATTTT. Protein sequence: CASSEGRSNQPQHF.

CDR3 amino acids: CASTIGAGGYGYTF. CDR3 nucleotides: TGTGCCAGCACAATAGGGGCAGGGGGCTATGGCTACACCTTC. This chain links TRBV6-5 with TRBJ1-2; 7 bases align to TRBD1. The CDR3 length is 14 residues. V lost 7 bases to trimming and J lost 4 bases; unmatched junction nucleotides: 9. In germline, CDR1 is MNHEY, CDR2 SVGAGI.

J is TRBJ2-5 and V is TRBV6-5; the D gene is possibly TRBD2 (7 bases). Trimming stripped 6 bases from V and 5 bases from J, with 10 bases between. Germline V gene sequence: CDR1 MNHEY, CDR2 SVGAGI. This CDR3 contains 12 residues. The DNA of the CDR3 is TGTGCCAGCAGCAGGGGAGGGGAGACCCAGTACTTC. Translation gives CASSRGGETQYF.

In this sample, this clone turned up a few times. CDR3 DNA: TGTGCCAGCAGACCCCGGGACAGACTCACCGGGGAGCTGTTTTTT. It codes for CASRPRDRLTGELFF. This chain links TRBV6-6 with TRBJ2-2; 7 nucleotides line up with TRBD1. CDR3 size: 15 residues. CDR1 MNHNY and CDR2 SVGAGI come from the germline V gene (reference sequence). With 6 bases clipped from V and 4 bases from J, the junction kept 8 bases outside the gene matches.

This chain uses TRBV3-1 (or the pseudogene TRBV3-2) with TRBJ2-5; TRBD2 matches at 12 bases. V gave up 4 bases and J gave up 3 bases; unmatched junction bases: 6. The CDR3 length is 16 residues. From germline, CDR1 is LGHDT and CDR2 YNNKEL (reference sequence). DNA of the CDR3: TGTGCCAGCAGCCGCTGGACTAGCGGGATTAAAGAGACCCAGTACTTC. This translates into CASSRWTSGIKETQYF.

The chain combines TRBV10-1 with TRBJ2-5; 7 nucleotides match TRBD2. The germline gives CDR1 WNHNN, CDR2 SYGVQD (reference sequence). Losses at the gene ends were 3 bases for V and 1 base for J; bases not matched to a gene: 2. This CDR3 contains 14 residues. CDR3 coding DNA: TGCGCCAGCAGTGACGGGGGGTTCCAAGAGACCCAGTACTTC. The encoded protein is CASSDGGFQETQYF.

A few counts support this clone. The chain couples TRBV6-5 to TRBJ2-1; no firm D call. Germline V gene lookup returns CDR1 MNHEY and CDR2 SVGAGI. There are 15 residues in the CDR3. The V end was cut by 7 bases, the J end by 0 bases, with 13 bases between. This CDR3 reads CASMVADSSYNEQFF. The DNA for the CDR3 is TGTGCCAGCATGGTAGCCGATAGCTCCTACAATGAGCAGTTCTTC.